The present entry profiles one T cell receptor (beta chain) with its context. Its antigen is currently not known. The sample holds no much larger clone one base away, and base qualities are not on file. This entry belongs to a study of cytomegalovirus exposure and HLA in healthy donors (dated by TCRdb to 2016 to 2017). In the study overall: In an earlier analysis of 587 of the donors, less than 350 Gb of sequence data and approximately 120 million unique TCR beta sequences from about 179 million T cells were reported. In a later analysis, previously published TCR beta repertoires from about 670 donors were re-analyzed and high-resolution HLA genotyping was added so that TCR occurrence patterns could be studied. All discovery cohort repertoires had been generated on a single sequencing platform. A separate validation cohort of about 110 different subjects was used in addition to the 666-subject first cohort. About 5 DR-DQ haplotypes were handled as single units for association and clustering, since linkage in the cohort was strong. An early release covering approximately 600 HLA-typed donors comprised about 320 gigabases of sequencing data and approximately 85 million unique TCR sequences. Alongside the repertoire data, information on donor age, sex, ethnicity and CMV serostatus was compiled. Of the 300 to 500 genotyped donors, less than 90% were placed in the genetic ancestry cluster associated with self-reported Caucasian donors. To predict cytomegalovirus infection status, the study brought together high-throughput TCR immunosequencing, statistical association of individual TCRs with disease status, and machine learning. Across 398 genotyped donors of the cohort, an average of roughly 250,000 unique TCR beta nucleotide sequences per donor were sequenced, and roughly 20% of those sequences were non-productive. HLA typing included class I and class II loci at four-digit resolution. Typing coverage differed by locus: A, B, C, DRB1 and DQB1 were typed in roughly 620-630 donors, DQA1 in 500 to 550, DPA1 in some 610, and DPB1 in just under 490. The T cell repertoires of several hundred subjects were profiled by immunosequencing and related to cytomegalovirus serostatus. The study was designed to test whether signatures of past pathogen exposure could be identified by cataloging public T cell receptors. The later analysis used no new phenotypic data to find candidate immune exposures, relying instead on TCR beta sequences and their occurrence across donors. In an earlier analysis of more than 550 of the donors, high-throughput TCR beta sequencing was used to judge whether each TCR beta V gene segment behaved as functional or pseudogenic. A later genetic analysis took genome-wide SNP genotypes for about 65% of the 666 donors and used that subset as a discovery cohort.

The germline ends are 12 bases apart after V is trimmed by 2 bases and J by 5 bases. CDR1 and CDR2, per the germline V gene, are SGHAT and FQNNGV. From the cysteine up to the phenylalanine, the CDR3 has a length of 14 residues. CDR3 DNA is the only sequence kept; it has 42 bases, read in frame from the first base. In total, around 600 healthy bone marrow donors made up the cohort. At the time of sampling, all cohort members were nominally healthy, though unrecorded immune exposures were likely present. The donor was CMV seronegative and was included in the group of about 400 seronegative cohort members. Every donor gave a peripheral blood sample, and the peripheral blood mononuclear cells from that sample were used for TCR beta sequencing. Genomic DNA was extracted from the blood cell samples with the Qiagen DNeasy Blood Extraction Kit. Library preparation was by the immunoSEQ multiplex PCR assay. For the multiplex PCR, a mixture combining 60 forward primers for TCR Vbeta segments and 13 reverse primers for TCR Jbeta segments was used. A multiplex PCR assay on genomic DNA amplified the CDR3 region of rearranged TCR beta genes. On the Illumina HiSeq System, the amplified TCR beta libraries were sequenced as 87-base-pair reads. Turning to the authors' computational methods: A later analysis tallied 75 million to 95 million unique TCR beta chains across the 600 to 700 repertoires, and approximately 9.9 million of those chains were shared by two or more donors. Raw reads were error-corrected and collapsed into unique sequences by a nearest-neighbor algorithm in which closely related sequences were merged to remove PCR and sequencing errors. To assign V, D and J gene segments, CDR3 sequences were aligned to IMGT reference sequences. For a sequence to be retained, a match of at least six nucleotides to both a V gene segment and a J gene segment was required. A rearrangement was called productive if the CDR3 had no stop codons and remained in frame with V and J, and every other rearrangement was called non-productive. Following IMGT convention, CDR3 was defined as the stretch from the second conserved V-encoded cysteine up to the conserved J-encoded phenylalanine. In an earlier analysis of more than 550 of the donors, sequences lacking an unambiguous match to a single V gene segment were excluded. In an earlier analysis of more than 500 of the donors, a V segment was called functional when productive rearrangements were above 56.7%, and segregating when the standard deviation between donors exceeded 5%. A statistical classification framework was built for diagnosing cytomegalovirus status from the catalog of TCR beta chain sequences. V and J gene assignment, in a later analysis, came from comparing TCR nucleotide sequences with IMGT/GENE-DB human TR gene sequences. A later analysis assigned CDR3 sequences and most-parsimonious VDJ recombination scenarios with the TCRdist pipeline. In a later analysis, each TCR beta chain was defined by its CDR3 amino acid sequence together with its V-gene family, and reads without a unique V-gene family were excluded. As a way to deal with suspected cross-contamination and a sequencing artifact, a later analysis dropped 640 or so nucleotide sequences that were highly shared and had low generation probability. For each public chain, a later analysis derived a clonal expansion index from normalized ranks of inferred template counts within each repertoire. In a later analysis, generation probabilities were computed with a VDJ recombination model fitted to out-of-frame rearrangements, and the resulting probabilities were checked against IGoR. In a later analysis, hypergeometric tests were used to score TCR-TCR, TCR-HLA and TCR-CMV co-occurrence, with a repertoire-size bias correction applied to TCR pairs. To estimate false discovery rates, a later analysis permuted the HLA or CMV assignments 20 times. A later analysis grouped co-occurring TCRs with DBSCAN, adding TCRdist sequence similarity when clustering within HLA-allele-positive subsets. Repertoires with fewer than 30,000 or more than 120,000 public chains, plus five repertoires with anomalous nucleotide sharing, were excluded from co-occurrence clustering. Held by TCRdb, this immuneACCESS table contains in-frame sequences only and omits some clones. Under half of the omission traces to an unresolved V gene where checked; the cause of the rest is unknown. V and J calls and clone size are copied from that table; D and trimming were computed from the DNA. The sample profile shows some 210,000 clones; roughly 80% of them were found once. The ten largest clonotypes hold around 4% of the sample.

Broad study findings and their caveats: Because HLA typing was missing for some donors at each locus, association tests included only the typed subset. In a later analysis, HLA-associated TCR beta chains were found to be more clonally expanded and to have lower generation probabilities than equally common non-associated chains. The sequencing pipeline was judged likely to have produced a cluster of highly shared sequence variants as a technical artifact. Specific HLA alleles were associated with roughly 16,000 TCR beta sequences at a false discovery rate of 0.05 in a later analysis. The earlier analysis of a few hundred of the donors excluded roughly 17 rarely observed V segments, including chromosome 9 orphons, because counts were too low. Several of the top co-occurrence clusters appeared to be linked to parvovirus B19, influenza, CMV and Epstein-Barr virus, according to a later analysis. Correlated functional status among segregating V segments might reflect linkage disequilibrium, but an unknown experimental factor could not be ruled out. In vitro tests confirmed that a few of the cytomegalovirus-associated TCR beta chains recognize cytomegalovirus antigens. In a later analysis, most CMV-associated TCR beta chains were found to appear HLA-restricted, with HLA associations seemingly driven largely by CMV exposure. This cohort had only TCR beta chains sequenced, and the lack of alpha or paired-chain data limited which features could be detected. A further reported finding was that TCR beta sequences accurately predicted the HLA-A and HLA-B alleles for most subjects in the first cohort. Most TCR sequences were observed very rarely across donors, whereas some public TCRs were present in many individuals. Cytomegalovirus status was reported to be diagnosed by the classifier with high specificity and sensitivity in both the original and validation cohorts. Some IMGT-functional V segments, including TRBV6-2 and TRBV6-3, could not be told apart with the 87-base-pair reads, so those segments were excluded. Sequencing depth was assumed to be roughly uniform across donors in the presence/absence analyses, though that assumption may not hold. According to the authors, the approach could potentially be generalized to other disease states and immunological phenotypes. In a later genetic analysis, a missense DCLRE1C variant was associated with V-gene and J-gene trimming of TCR beta chains, and the association was replicated in an independent cohort. In a later analysis, TCR association rates were found to vary across HLA loci, with the most associated TCRs seen for DRB1 alleles and the fewest for HLA-C alleles. Assigning TCR associations to individual alleles was difficult when HLA alleles, especially DR and DQ, strongly co-occurred. A total of around 150 TCR beta chains were listed by the study as associated with cytomegalovirus. A later genetic analysis reported fewer N-insertions in productive TCRs among donors in an Asian-associated ancestry cluster than the approximately 670-donor mean. For the cohort, immune exposure information was limited to CMV serostatus. An earlier analysis of approximately 570 of the donors showed that most TCR beta V segments appeared in productive rearrangements either about 87% or about 30% of the time, which broadly matched IMGT annotations.

The rearrangement combines TRBV11-2 with TRBJ1-1; there is no confident call for the D gene. This sequence was found in a male donor in good health and CMV-seronegative. Sequencing input: PBMCs. CDR3 protein: CASSLTSGSTEAFF. The sequenced DNA is TGTGCCAGCAGCTTAACGTCGGGTTCGACTGAAGCTTTCTTT.